These 19 T cell receptor beta chains came from one sample sequenced in a study of blood T cell repertoires in COVID-19. Sequencing used immunoSEQ multiplex PCR; TCRdb keeps in-frame clones, though not all of them. The table records fewer than 65,000 clones, 91% of them present only once. Sequenced material: peripheral blood. These TCRs come from a woman aged 55-69 years with active or convalescent COVID-19.

The chain is built from TRBV29-1 and TRBJ1-2, with a weak D call TRBD1 (5 bases). The germline V gene encodes CDR1 SQVTM and CDR2 ANQGSEA. Trimming took 7 bases from V and 7 from J, leaving 25 bases between them. This CDR3 is built from 15 residues. Here the CDR3 reads CSARPREGREGGYTF. Written as DNA, the CDR3 is TGCAGCGCCAGACCCAGAGAGGGACGGGAGGGTGGCTACACCTTC.

This clone was recorded once. This chain joins TRBV6-5 and TRBJ2-7, with 7 bases fitting TRBD1. The CDR3 consists of 15 residues. V trimming: 2 bases; J trimming: 3 bases; junction bases outside the gene matches: 7. Germline V gene data show CDR1 as MNHEY and CDR2 as SVGAGI. The chain's CDR3 is CASSYGTVGNYEQYF. The CDR3 DNA reads as TGTGCCAGCAGTTACGGGACAGTGGGCAACTACGAGCAGTACTTC.

The V and J genes are TRBV7-2 and TRBJ1-6, with D unresolved. Trimming stripped 0 bases from V and 6 bases from J, with 6 bases between. Germline-derived CDR1 and CDR2 are SGHTA and FQGNSA. This CDR3 contains 14 residues. CDR3 amino acids: CASSLAQINSPLHF. DNA for the CDR3: TGTGCCAGCAGCTTAGCGCAGATTAATTCACCCCTCCACTTT.

The V gene is TRBV7-6, the J gene TRBJ2-1, with a weak D call TRBD1 (7 bases). The V end lost 5 bases, the J end lost 3 bases, and 17 bases lay between the germline ends. This CDR3 region has 16 residues. CDR1 SGHVS and CDR2 FNYEAQ come from the germline V gene. CDR3 residues: CASSPEGAGYYNEQFF. CDR3 DNA: TGTGCCAGCAGCCCCGAGGGGGCGGGATACTACAATGAGCAGTTCTTC.

The chain carries TRBV19 and TRBJ2-7; D perhaps matches TRBD1 (5 bases). The V and J ends lost 4 bases and 1 base respectively, with 8 bases between them. The CDR3 runs to 13 residues. The germline gives CDR1 LNHDA, CDR2 SQIVND (reference sequence). DNA for the CDR3: TGTGCCAGTAGTACTCGACAGTCCTACGAGCAGTACTTC. It codes for CASSTRQSYEQYF.

This chain links TRBV7-9 with TRBJ2-5; 9 bases fit TRBD1. CDR3 size: 15 residues. Per the germline V gene, CDR1 is SEHNR and CDR2 is FQNEAQ (reference sequence). The trim removed 5 bases at V and 5 bases at J, leaving 9 bases unmatched. The CDR3 nucleotides are TGTGCCAGCAGCCCCACAGGGGGCGGAGGGGAGACCCAGTACTTC. It translates to CASSPTGGGGETQYF. Full variable domain (rest looked up from reference TRBV7-9 and TRBJ2-5): DTGVSQNPRHKITKRGQNVTFRCDPISEHNRLYWYRQTLGQGPEFLTYFQNEAQLEKSRLLSDRFSAERPKGSFSTLEIQRTEQGDSAMYLCASSPTGGGGETQYFGPGTRLLVL.

V gene TRBV19 combines with J gene TRBJ1-4; D not certain. The ends were cut back, 4 bases at V and 7 bases at J, with 16 bases in the middle. Germline lookup yields CDR1 LNHDA and CDR2 SQIVND (reference sequence). This CDR3 is built from 15 residues. As DNA, the CDR3 is TGTGCCAGTAGTAACCCAAGAGAATTTGGTGAAAAACTGTTTTTT. Protein product: CASSNPREFGEKLFF.

The chain recombines TRBV15 with TRBJ2-5, with 12 positions matching TRBD1. The CDR3 has 16 amino acids. The germline CDR1 and CDR2 sequences are LNHNV and YYDKDF (reference sequence). V gave up 7 bases and J gave up 5 bases; unmatched junction bases: 11. The CDR3 here is CATTHPGQGAGETQYF. The CDR3 bases are TGTGCCACCACACATCCGGGACAGGGGGCCGGGGAGACCCAGTACTTC. Full variable domain (rest looked up from reference TRBV15 and TRBJ2-5): DAMVIQNPRYQVTQFGKPVTLSCSQTLNHNVMYWYQQKSSQAPKLLFHYYDKDFNNEADTPDNFQSRRPNTSFCFLDIRSPGLGDTAMYLCATTHPGQGAGETQYFGPGTRLLVL.

The chain employs TRBV30 and TRBJ1-4; D remains unclear. Trimming removed 7 bases from V and 5 bases from J, with 17 bases in between. CDR1 and CDR2 (germline): GTSNPN, SVGIG (reference sequence). The length of the CDR3 is 14 residues. CDR3 sequence reads: CASKRDFANEKLFF. As DNA, the CDR3 is TGTGCCTCTAAGAGGGATTTTGCCAATGAAAAACTGTTTTTT. The variable domain in full, with the rest retrieved from reference TRBV30 and TRBJ1-4, is SQTIHQWPATLVQPVGSPLSLECTVEGTSNPNLYWYRQAAGRGLQLLFYSVGIGQISSEVPQNLSASRPQDRQFILSSKKLLLSDSGFYLCASKRDFANEKLFFGSGTQLSVL.

In its sample, this clone was seen once. The gene calls are TRBV6-5 and TRBJ1-1; 10 nucleotides align to TRBD1. Per the germline V gene, CDR1 is MNHEY and CDR2 is SVGAGI. The CDR3 covers 15 residues. Trimming cost V 0 bases and J 4 bases; bases outside gene matches: 2. In DNA form, the CDR3 reads TGTGCCAGCAGTTACTCCCGGACAGGGGGCACTGAAGCTTTCTTT. It is translated as CASSYSRTGGTEAFF.

The chain recombines TRBV5-1 with TRBJ1-1, with D possibly TRBD1 on 6 matching bases. The germline V gene has CDR1 SGHRS and CDR2 YFSETQ. V lost 6 bases, J lost 2 bases, and 17 bases lay in between. The CDR3 has 15 amino acids. DNA of the CDR3: TGCGCCAGCACCGACAGGTTTCCGCCCAACACTGAAGCTTTCTTT. Translated, it gives CASTDRFPPNTEAFF.

The rearrangement joins TRBV28 to TRBJ1-5, with D maybe TRBD1 (5 bases). There are 13 residues in the CDR3. Germline CDR1 and CDR2: MDHEN and SYDVKM. The V end lost 5 bases, the J end lost 6 bases, and 11 bases lay between the germline ends. CDR3 protein: CASSQGQRQPQHF. DNA of the CDR3: TGTGCCAGCAGTCAGGGTCAACGTCAGCCCCAGCATTTT.

For the CDR3, the DNA is TGTGCCAGCAGTGACCAGGGGGGTTTCTATGGCTACACCTTC. Protein sequence: CASSDQGGFYGYTF. The chain couples TRBV6-1 to TRBJ1-2; 7 bases are a match to TRBD1. The germline V gene has CDR1 MNHNS and CDR2 SASEGT. The ends lost 3 bases at V and 4 bases at J; junction bases unmatched: 5. CDR3 length: 14 amino acids.

The chain has TRBV27 and TRBJ1-1; D gene ambiguous. Trimming shortened V by 6 bases and J by 3 bases, and 14 bases separated the two germline ends. The germline V gene encodes CDR1 MNHEY and CDR2 SMNVEV (reference sequence). The CDR3 covers 14 residues. DNA for the CDR3: TGTGCCAGCAGGCCGGGATTGGTTGACACTGAAGCTTTCTTT. Translating it yields CASRPGLVDTEAFF.

The CDR3 nucleotides read TGTGCCAGCAGCGAAACGGGGGGGTACCAAGAGACCCAGTACTTC. Amino acid sequence: CASSETGGYQETQYF. V and J are TRBV5-6 and TRBJ2-5, with 8 bases that match TRBD2. V lost 4 bases to trimming and J lost 0 bases; unmatched junction nucleotides: 5. Germline-derived CDR1 and CDR2 are SGHDT and YYEEEE. This CDR3 comprises 15 residues.

The chain uses TRBV29-1 and TRBJ2-3, with 9 bases matching TRBD2. CDR1 and CDR2 from the germline V gene are SQVTM and ANQGSEA. This CDR3 has 14 residues. Trimming took 3 bases from V and 4 from J; bases not matched to a gene: 5. The CDR3 DNA reads TGCAGCGTTGAGGCTAGCGGGAATCCAGATACGCAGTATTTT. It translates to CSVEASGNPDTQYF.

The genes are TRBV28 and TRBJ1-2; D is unresolved. Germline V gene sequence: CDR1 MDHEN, CDR2 SYDVKM. The CDR3 extends over 13 amino acids. V was pared by 6 bases and J by 8 bases, with 16 bases between. The CDR3 bases are TGTGCCAGCAGATACCGACGGGTCTTAGGCTACACCTTC. It codes for CASRYRRVLGYTF.

The genes are TRBV5-4 and TRBJ1-6, with 10 bases lining up with TRBD1. The CDR3 totals 15 residues. Trimming cost V 4 bases and J 9 bases; bases outside gene matches: 7. Germline assignment: CDR1 SGHNT and CDR2 YYREEE (reference sequence). CDR3 sequence reads: CASSQETGGISPLHF. The DNA of the CDR3 is TGTGCCAGCAGCCAAGAGACAGGGGGCATTTCACCCCTCCACTTT.

The rearrangement links TRBV19 to TRBJ1-1; TRBD1 matches at 8 bases. The CDR3 is 15 residues long. V was clipped by 4 bases and J by 1 base; unmatched bases: 5. CDR1 LNHDA and CDR2 SQIVND come from the germline V gene (reference sequence). This chain's CDR3 is CASSTYRGRNTEAFF. The CDR3 DNA follows: TGTGCCAGTAGTACCTACAGGGGGAGGAACACTGAAGCTTTCTTT.